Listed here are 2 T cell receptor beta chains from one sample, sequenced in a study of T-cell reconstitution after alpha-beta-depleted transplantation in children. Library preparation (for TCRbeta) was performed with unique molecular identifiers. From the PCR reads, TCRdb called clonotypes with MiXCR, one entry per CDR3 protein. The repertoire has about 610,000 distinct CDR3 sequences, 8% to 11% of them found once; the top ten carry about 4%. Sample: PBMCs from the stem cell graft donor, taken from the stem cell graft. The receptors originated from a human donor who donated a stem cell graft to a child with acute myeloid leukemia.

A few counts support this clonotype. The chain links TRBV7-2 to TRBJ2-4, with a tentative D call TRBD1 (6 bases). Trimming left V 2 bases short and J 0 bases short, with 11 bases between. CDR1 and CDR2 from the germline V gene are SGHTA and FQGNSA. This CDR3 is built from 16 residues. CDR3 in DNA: TGTGCCAGCAGCTTAAAGGACAGTCTAGCCAAAAACATTCAGTACTTC. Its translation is CASSLKDSLAKNIQYF. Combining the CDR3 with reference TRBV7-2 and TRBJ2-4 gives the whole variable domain GAGVSQSPSNKVTEKGKDVELRCDPISGHTALYWYRQSLGQGLEFLIYFQGNSAPDKSGLPSDRFSAERTGGSVSTLTIQRTQQEDSAVYLCASSLKDSLAKNIQYFGAGTRLSVL.

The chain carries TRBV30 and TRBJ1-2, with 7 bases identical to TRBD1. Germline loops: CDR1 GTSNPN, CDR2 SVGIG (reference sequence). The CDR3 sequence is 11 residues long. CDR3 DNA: TGTGTCACAGGGGCTAACTATGGCTACACCTTC. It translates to CVTGANYGYTF.